The 26 T cell receptor beta chains below were found in one sample sequenced in a study of CD4 T cells in relation to SARS-CoV-2 and coronaviruses. Profiled with immunoSEQ multiplex PCR; TCRdb holds only in-frame clones, not every one. The sample includes tens of thousands of clones, just over 90% of them seen just once. Sequenced: naive CD4+ T cells from PBMCs. Noted subset: naive CD4+ T cells isolated by negative enrichment. These receptors were obtained from an adult with COVID-19.

A single count supports this clone. The CDR3: CASSPQLGGNYGYTF. The CDR3 DNA sequence: TGTGCCAGCAGCCCCCAGCTCGGGGGAAACTATGGCTACACCTTC. The chain carries TRBV7-9 and TRBJ1-2, with D maybe TRBD1 (5 bases). The V end was cut by 5 bases, the J end by 2 bases, with 15 bases between. The CDR3 is made up of 15 amino acids. Per germline, CDR1 SEHNR and CDR2 FQNEAQ (reference sequence).

This chain links TRBV2 with TRBJ2-5; a possible D gene is TRBD2 (6 bases). The germline V and J ends were trimmed by 4 bases and 5 bases, with 11 bases remaining between them. The CDR3 is 13 amino acids. CDR1 is SNHLY, CDR2 FYNNEI, per germline. In nucleotides, the CDR3 is TGTGCCAGCAGTGGGTCAGGGAGGGAGACCCAGTACTTC. It is translated as CASSGSGRETQYF. Drawing the rest from reference TRBV2 and TRBJ2-5, the complete variable domain is EPEVTQTPSHQVTQMGQEVILRCVPISNHLYFYWYRQILGQKVEFLVSFYNNEISEKSEIFDDQFSVERPDGSNFTLKIRSTKLEDSAMYFCASSGSGRETQYFGPGTRLLVL.

The V gene is TRBV15, the J gene TRBJ2-1, with TRBD2 matching 9 bases. V lost 3 bases and J lost 9; bases outside the gene matches: 6. This CDR3 region has 14 residues. Germline V lookup: CDR1 LNHNV, CDR2 YYDKDF (reference sequence). The CDR3 DNA reads as TGTGCCACCAGCAGGGGACTAGCACCCAGTGAGCAGTTCTTC. Encoded protein: CATSRGLAPSEQFF.

J is TRBJ2-5 and V is TRBV7-9; unclear D gene. CDR1 is SEHNR, CDR2 FQNEAQ, per germline (reference sequence). The CDR3 covers 14 residues. V was trimmed by 1 base and J by 1 base, leaving 7 bases between them. CDR3 sequence (DNA): TGTGCCAGCAGCTTAGGACGGAGCCAAGAGACCCAGTACTTC. Translated, it gives CASSLGRSQETQYF.

The rearrangement joins TRBV2 to TRBJ1-5; no clear D gene. Germline CDR1 is SNHLY and CDR2 is FYNNEI. V shed 2 bases and J shed 0 bases, with 5 bases lying between them. This CDR3 comprises 14 residues. The CDR3 protein is CASSETTSNQPQHF. The CDR3 DNA follows: TGTGCCAGCAGTGAAACGACTAGCAATCAGCCCCAGCATTTT.

This sequence joins TRBV2 and TRBJ1-6, with 7 nucleotides matching TRBD1. The CDR3 contains 14 residues. V dropped 6 bases and J dropped 8; count of bases not matched to a gene: 7. Germline loops: CDR1 SNHLY, CDR2 FYNNEI. The CDR3 loop is CASSRGIVDSPLHF. CDR3 sequence (DNA): TGTGCCAGCAGCAGGGGGATAGTAGATTCACCCCTCCACTTT.

On this clone: This specimen includes other DNA sequences encoding the same CDR3. The chain links TRBV30 to TRBJ2-5, with D maybe TRBD2 (5 bases). This CDR3 has 13 residues. Trimming pared 0 bases from V and 5 bases from J, leaving 10 bases between. Germline V gene sequence: CDR1 GTSNPN, CDR2 SVGIG (reference sequence). The CDR3: CAWSVPGGETQYF. DNA for the CDR3: TGTGCCTGGAGTGTACCCGGAGGTGAGACCCAGTACTTC.

This chain joins TRBV11-2 and TRBJ2-1; the D gene is possibly TRBD1 (5 bases). CDR3 size: 15 residues. Germline CDR1 SGHAT, CDR2 FQNNGV. The V and J ends lost 1 base and 1 base respectively, with 8 bases between them. The CDR3 DNA reads as TGTGCCAGCAGCTTAGTTGGGGCTTCCTACAATGAGCAGTTCTTC. It yields the protein CASSLVGASYNEQFF. The full variable domain, rest sourced from reference TRBV11-2 and TRBJ2-1, is EAGVAQSPRYKIIEKRQSVAFWCNPISGHATLYWYQQILGQGPKLLIQFQNNGVVDDSQLPKDRFSAERLKGVDSTLKIQPAKLEDSAVYLCASSLVGASYNEQFFGPGTRLTVL.

The chain uses TRBV28 and TRBJ2-3; perhaps TRBD2 as D (6 bases). Per the germline V gene, CDR1 is MDHEN and CDR2 is SYDVKM. V was trimmed by 3 bases and J by 0 bases, leaving 7 bases between them. The CDR3 is 14 residues long. The CDR3 loop is CASSFGGSTDTQYF. CDR3 nucleotide sequence: TGTGCCAGCAGTTTTGGGGGGAGCACAGATACGCAGTATTTT.

This clone was observed a few times. The genes are TRBV7-9 and TRBJ2-7, with D uncertain. The CDR3 consists of 14 residues. In germline, CDR1 is SEHNR, CDR2 FQNEAQ (reference sequence). Trimming shortened V by 1 base and J by 4 bases, and 11 bases separated the two germline ends. The CDR3 DNA follows: TGTGCCAGCAGCTTAGGGAAGGGTGCGTACGAGCAGTACTTC. It codes for CASSLGKGAYEQYF.

The chain is built from TRBV18 and TRBJ2-1; TRBD2 agrees at 11 bases. Germline assignment: CDR1 KGHSH and CDR2 LQKENI. CDR3 length: 16 amino acids. V gave up 2 bases and J gave up 7 bases; unmatched junction bases: 7. The CDR3 loop is CASSPIAGGPGNEQFF. The CDR3 DNA sequence: TGTGCCAGCTCACCAATAGCGGGAGGGCCGGGGAATGAGCAGTTCTTC. The entire variable domain, with the rest obtained from reference TRBV18 and TRBJ2-1, is as follows: NAGVMQNPRHLVRRRGQEARLRCSPMKGHSHVYWYRQLPEEGLKFMVYLQKENIIDESGMPKERFSAEFPKEGPSILRIQQVVRGDSAAYFCASSPIAGGPGNEQFFGPGTRLTVL.

V and J are TRBV10-3 and TRBJ1-4; 8 bases fit TRBD1. The V and J ends lost 4 bases and 5 bases, in that order; junction bases with no gene match: 3. The CDR3 runs to 14 residues. Germline V gives CDR1 ENHRY, CDR2 SYGVKD. The DNA for the CDR3 is TGTGCCATCAGTGTGGACAGGGAGAATGAAAAACTGTTTTTT. Translated: CAISVDRENEKLFF.

The V gene is TRBV5-4, the J gene TRBJ2-7; TRBD2 is a possible D gene (6 bases). V dropped 1 base and J dropped 3 bases, with 14 bases sitting between them. The germline V gene has CDR1 SGHNT and CDR2 YYREEE (reference sequence). CDR3 length equals 15 residues. CDR3 in amino acids: CASSLRRGSIYEQYF. The CDR3, as DNA: TGTGCCAGCAGCTTGAGGCGGGGATCGATCTACGAGCAGTACTTC.

The V call is TRBV18, the J call TRBJ1-6, with D possibly matching TRBD1 (6 bases). Trimming cost V 4 bases and J 0 bases, with 19 bases left between them. The CDR3 runs to 19 residues. Germline CDR1 and CDR2: KGHSH and LQKENI. CDR3 protein: CASSLRGTAGSSYNSPLHF. CDR3 coding DNA: TGTGCCAGCTCACTAAGGGGGACCGCCGGAAGCTCCTATAATTCACCCCTCCACTTT.

V gene TRBV28 combines with J gene TRBJ1-3, with D perhaps matching TRBD1 (5 bases). The V end was cut by 2 bases, the J end by 3 bases, with 11 bases between. CDR3 length equals 15 residues. The germline gives CDR1 MDHEN, CDR2 SYDVKM. The CDR3 nucleotides read TGTGCCAGCAGTTTAGGAGGGGCGAATGGAAACACCATATATTTT. This translates into CASSLGGANGNTIYF.

This rearrangement joins TRBV19 to TRBJ2-3; D is tentatively TRBD1 or TRBD2 (5 bases each). Per germline, CDR1 LNHDA and CDR2 SQIVND (reference sequence). The CDR3 totals 13 residues. The V and J ends lost 6 bases and 4 bases respectively, with 11 bases between them. In DNA form, the CDR3 reads TGTGCCAGTAGGTCGGGGCGCGCAGATACGCAGTATTTT. It encodes CASRSGRADTQYF.

The gene calls are TRBV5-4 and TRBJ2-7; D may be TRBD1 or TRBD2 (6 bases each). The CDR3 has 17 amino acids. Trimming took 1 base from V and 2 from J, leaving 19 bases between them. Per germline, CDR1 SGHNT and CDR2 YYREEE (reference sequence). In DNA, the CDR3 is TGTGCCAGCAGCTTGAGTTTGGTACGGGGGCCGACCTACGAGCAGTACTTC. It specifies CASSLSLVRGPTYEQYF.

The chain joins TRBV9 to TRBJ2-7; 10 bases are shared with TRBD1. The V gene's germline CDR1 is SGDLS and CDR2 YYNGEE. The CDR3 extends over 18 amino acids. The J segment lost 2 bases and the V segment lost 0 bases, leaving 11 bases of the junction unmatched. The CDR3 coding sequence is TGTGCCAGCAGCGTAGAAATTCCCGGGACAGGGGACCCCTACGAGCAGTACTTC. As protein: CASSVEIPGTGDPYEQYF. Supplemented by reference TRBV9 and TRBJ2-7, the full variable domain reads DSGVTQTPKHLITATGQRVTLRCSPRSGDLSVYWYQQSLDQGLQFLIQYYNGEERAKGNILERFSAQQFPDLHSELNLSSLELGDSALYFCASSVEIPGTGDPYEQYFGPGTRLTVT.

V usage is TRBV7-2 and J usage is TRBJ1-3, with D unresolved. Germline V gene data show CDR1 as SGHTA and CDR2 as FQGNSA. V was pared by 5 bases and J by 2 bases, with 13 bases between. CDR3 length: 15 amino acids. CDR3 amino acids: CASSRVGSAGNTIYF. The CDR3 DNA is TGTGCCAGCAGCAGGGTGGGCTCCGCTGGAAACACCATATATTTT.

This clone appeared once. This chain links TRBV16 with TRBJ2-5, with D perhaps being TRBD1 or TRBD2 (5 bases each). Trimming left V 4 bases short and J 4 bases short, with 13 bases between. Germline CDR1 is KGHSY and CDR2 is FQNENV. CDR3 length equals 14 residues. This CDR3 reads CASSRSRAGETQYF. CDR3 DNA sequence: TGTGCCAGCAGCCGTTCCAGGGCGGGAGAGACCCAGTACTTC.

The gene calls are TRBV5-1 and TRBJ2-1; D is unclear. The germline V gene encodes CDR1 SGHRS and CDR2 YFSETQ. With 4 bases removed from V and 0 bases from J, the gap between germline ends came to 14 bases. The CDR3 is 16 residues long. The CDR3 nucleotides read TGCGCCAGCAGCGGTGGCGGCGTTAGCTCCTACAATGAGCAGTTCTTC. Amino acid sequence: CASSGGGVSSYNEQFF.

V gene TRBV2 combines with J gene TRBJ2-6; 10 positions match TRBD1. V shed 6 bases, J shed 2 bases, and the junction held 4 bases outside the gene matches. This CDR3 is built from 16 residues. CDR1 SNHLY and CDR2 FYNNEI come from the germline V gene. The CDR3 loop is CASSSGTGAGANVLTF. The DNA of the CDR3 is TGTGCCAGCAGCTCCGGGACAGGGGCTGGGGCCAACGTCCTGACTTTC.

The rearrangement joins TRBV11-2 to TRBJ2-7; D is uncertain. The germline CDR1 and CDR2 sequences are SGHAT and FQNNGV. This CDR3 has 11 amino acids. The V end lost 7 bases, the J end lost 4 bases, and 8 bases lay between the germline ends. Here the CDR3 DNA reads TGTGCCAGCACCCACCTTTACGAGCAGTACTTC. The encoded protein is CASTHLYEQYF.

This clone has just a few counts. The CDR3 region is CASNQQPSISGANVLTF. The CDR3 bases are TGTGCCAGCAACCAACAGCCCAGCATCTCTGGGGCCAACGTCCTGACTTTC. The rearrangement joins TRBV28 to TRBJ2-6, with D unresolved. Germline lookup yields CDR1 MDHEN and CDR2 SYDVKM. This CDR3 has 17 amino acids. V lost 7 bases and J 0 bases, leaving 16 bases between the germline ends.

The CDR3 protein is CASSSTGGRDEQFF. The CDR3 DNA reads TGTGCCAGCAGCTCCACCGGGGGGCGGGATGAGCAGTTCTTC. V usage is TRBV7-9 and J usage is TRBJ2-1; the D gene is possibly TRBD2 (7 bases). The V and J ends lost 4 bases and 8 bases respectively, with 15 bases between them. The CDR3 is 14 residues long. The V gene's germline CDR1 is SEHNR and CDR2 FQNEAQ (reference sequence).

CDR3 DNA: TGCGCCAGCAGCCCCGCTGTGGGGGTCCCGAGCTCCTACGAGCAGTACTTC. Amino acids: CASSPAVGVPSSYEQYF. The chain uses TRBV4-1 and TRBJ2-7; the D call may be TRBD1 or TRBD2 (5 bases each). Germline lookup yields CDR1 MGHRA and CDR2 YSYEKL. The CDR3 extends over 17 amino acids. Trimming removed 4 bases at V and 0 bases at J, with 19 bases between.